The clone carrying this T cell receptor (beta chain) was seen a few times. The sample is drawn from a study of identical twins. V was pared by 3 bases and J by 0 bases, with 18 bases between. CDR1 and CDR2 from the germline V gene are SGHRS and YFSETQ. The CDR3 runs to 17 residues. From the 5' RACE reads, TCRdb called clonotypes with MiXCR, one entry per CDR3 protein. The table lists 450,000 or so distinct CDR3 sequences, approximately 24% of them singletons. These data also formed part of another study, on T cells expressing NK-cell markers. That paper notes: The study drew TCR beta repertoires from sorted CD3+CD56+NKG2C+, CD3+CD56+NKG2C- and CD3+CD56-NKG2C+ T cells. Seven HCMV-seropositive donors and one seronegative donor made up the eight sequenced donors.

This sequence originates from a woman between 18 and 29 years old in good health. The sequencing input was CD4+ T cells sorted from blood. The chain joins TRBV5-1 to TRBJ1-1; TRBD1 is a possible D gene (5 bases). CDR3 bases: TGCGCCAGCAGCTCCCCCGGTGGGGGACCCATGAACACTGAAGCTTTCTTT. Protein sequence: CASSSPGGGPMNTEAFF.